This paragraph reports one T cell receptor (beta chain). The ends lost 5 bases at V and 5 bases at J; junction bases unmatched: 2. The CDR3 is made up of 12 amino acids. The table came from immunoSEQ multiplex PCR; TCRdb's copy has only in-frame clones and leaves some out. The repertoire holds 16,000 or so clones, with around 90% as singletons. The data were taken from a study of blood T cell repertoires in COVID-19. Study in general: The study drew acute and convalescent COVID-19 samples from the United States, Italy and Spain. T cells, B-cell-depleted T cells, or PBMCs provided the cDNA or gDNA that served as material.

The origin of this receptor is a human donor in a cohort sampled during active COVID-19. Sequenced material: peripheral blood. The chain couples TRBV12-3 or TRBV12-4 to TRBJ2-5, with 7 bases aligning to TRBD1. The chain's CDR3 is CASSPQGETQYF. As DNA, the CDR3 is TGTGCCAGCAGTCCACAGGGGGAGACCCAGTACTTC.